The source of this T cell receptor beta chain is a study of radiation and T cells in renal cell carcinoma. The CDR3 is made up of 13 amino acids. V was clipped by 2 bases and J by 1 base, with 5 bases between them. Germline V lookup: CDR1 LNHDA, CDR2 SQIVND (reference sequence). Using immunoSEQ multiplex PCR, the repertoire was profiled, and TCRdb retains in-frame clones only, with some absent. This sample has some 100,000 clones, with roughly four fifths found just once. Time point reported: baseline pretreatment blood. Treatment described: 15 Gy SBRT to primary tumor, nephrectomy 4 weeks later. Blood was sampled at baseline, 2 weeks and 4 weeks after SBRT. In this sample, this clone turned up a few times.

Sequencing was performed on blood, taken from a patient whose treatment included radiotherapy and nephrectomy. This TCR was recovered from a man aged 55 to 70 with renal cell carcinoma. The V and J genes are TRBV19 and TRBJ2-5; D is unclear. CDR3: CASSIQSQETQYF. CDR3 DNA: TGTGCCAGTAGTATACAAAGCCAAGAGACCCAGTACTTC.